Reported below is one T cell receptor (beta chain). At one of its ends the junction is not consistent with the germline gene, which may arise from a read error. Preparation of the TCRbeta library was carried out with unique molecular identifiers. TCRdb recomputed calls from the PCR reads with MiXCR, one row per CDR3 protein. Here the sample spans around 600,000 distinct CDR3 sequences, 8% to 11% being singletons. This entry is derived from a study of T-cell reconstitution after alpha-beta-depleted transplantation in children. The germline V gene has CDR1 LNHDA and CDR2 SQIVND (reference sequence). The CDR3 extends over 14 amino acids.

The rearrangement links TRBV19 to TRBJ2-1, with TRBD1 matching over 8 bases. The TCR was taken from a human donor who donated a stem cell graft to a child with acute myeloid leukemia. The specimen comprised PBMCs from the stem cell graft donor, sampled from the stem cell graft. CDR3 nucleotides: TGTGCCAGTAGTCGGGACAGGTCATACATTGAGCAGTTCTTC. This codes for CASSRDRSYIEQFF.